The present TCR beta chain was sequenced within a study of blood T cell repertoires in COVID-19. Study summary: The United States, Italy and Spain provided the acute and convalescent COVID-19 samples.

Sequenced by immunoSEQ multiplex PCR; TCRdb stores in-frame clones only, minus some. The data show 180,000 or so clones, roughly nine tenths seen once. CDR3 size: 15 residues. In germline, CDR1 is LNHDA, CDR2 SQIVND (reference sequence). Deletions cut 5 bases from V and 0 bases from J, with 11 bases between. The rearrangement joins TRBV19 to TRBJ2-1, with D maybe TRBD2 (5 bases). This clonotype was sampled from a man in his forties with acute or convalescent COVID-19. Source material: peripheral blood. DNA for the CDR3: TGTGCCAGTAGTGAGGGTTTTAGCTCCTACAATGAGCAGTTCTTC. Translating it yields CASSEGFSSYNEQFF.